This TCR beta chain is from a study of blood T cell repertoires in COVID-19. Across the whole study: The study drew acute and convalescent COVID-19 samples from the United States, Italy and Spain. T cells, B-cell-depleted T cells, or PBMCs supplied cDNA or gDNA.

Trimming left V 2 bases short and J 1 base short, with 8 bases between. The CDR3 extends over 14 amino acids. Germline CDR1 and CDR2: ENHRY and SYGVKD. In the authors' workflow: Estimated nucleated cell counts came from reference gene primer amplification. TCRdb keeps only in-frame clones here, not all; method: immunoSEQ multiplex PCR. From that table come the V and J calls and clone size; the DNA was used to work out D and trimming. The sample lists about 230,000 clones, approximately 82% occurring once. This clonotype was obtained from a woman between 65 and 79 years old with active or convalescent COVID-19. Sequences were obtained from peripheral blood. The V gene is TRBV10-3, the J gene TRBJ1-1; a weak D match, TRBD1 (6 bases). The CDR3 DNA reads TGTGCCATCAGTGAGGGGACAACGAACACTGAAGCTTTCTTT. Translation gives CAISEGTTNTEAFF.